The sequence of this T cell receptor (beta chain) was determined in a study of T cells after yellow fever vaccination. Template-switching 5'RACE yielded the TCR cDNA; a universal primer site and UMIs were added in the process. TCRdb itself ran the 5' RACE reads through MiXCR, one entry per CDR3 protein. This table holds hundreds of thousands of distinct CDR3 sequences, around an eighth found once. This clonotype was counted only a few times. Germline-derived CDR1 and CDR2 are LGHNA and YSLEER. J was trimmed by 4 bases and V by 0 bases; bases with no gene match: 5. The CDR3 length is 16 residues. Sequencing was performed on CD4+ T cells sorted from PBMCs, taken 15 days after the yellow fever booster vaccination. This TCR derives from a man younger than 35 who received the YFV17D yellow fever vaccine. This rearrangement joins TRBV4-3 to TRBJ2-1; 8 nucleotides line up with TRBD1. CDR3 sequence (DNA): TGCGCCAGCAGCCAAGATCCAGACAGGGGTTACAATGAGCAGTTCTTC. This encodes CASSQDPDRGYNEQFF.